Included here is one T cell receptor (beta chain) sequence, with context. Its antigen is not identified. There were at least 5.5 micrograms of total RNA extracted from every sample. The use of a sample-barcoded 5' primer and a J-beta primer mix characterized a second PCR of about 7 to 12 cycles. Unique molecular identifiers of 12 random nucleotides labeled each cDNA. A minimum of 2.5 million CDR3-containing paired-end reads was obtained for each sample. TCRdb independently ran MiXCR on the 5' RACE reads; one entry per CDR3 protein. The repertoire has about a million distinct CDR3 sequences, roughly 47% of them found once; the top ten carry roughly a fifth. This record comes from a study of blood T cells in healthy people across ages. Study conclusions and caveats: The study lacked donor CMV status, which possibly confounded expanded clonotype changes.

CDR1 is DFQATT and CDR2 is SNEGSKA in the germline V gene (reference sequence). The CDR3 contains 10 residues. V was shortened by 6 bases and J by 7 bases, with 10 bases between the two germline ends. Sequenced material: blood. This clonotype was sampled from a woman aged 55-75 years in good health. V gene TRBV20-1 combines with J gene TRBJ2-7, with D maybe TRBD2 (7 bases). The CDR3 loop reads CSAGGREQYF. CDR3 bases: TGCAGTGCCGGGGGGCGAGAGCAGTACTTC.